This TCR beta chain was captured in a study of radiation and T cells in renal cell carcinoma. The V end lost 1 base, the J end lost 0 bases, and 25 bases lay between the germline ends. The CDR3 has 21 amino acids. Germline V gives CDR1 SGHDN, CDR2 FVKESK. Only in-frame clones appear in the TCRdb table, and some are missing; sequencing was by immunoSEQ multiplex PCR. The sample has roughly 28,000 clones; around 85% are singletons. Time point defined: blood 2 weeks post-SBRT. Treatment described: 15 Gy SBRT to primary tumor, nephrectomy 4 weeks later. Clear cell pathology was present in this patient's renal cell carcinoma.

This receptor was obtained from a man in his 60s with renal cell carcinoma. The rearrangement links TRBV14 to TRBJ1-5, with a weak D call TRBD1 (5 bases). Source: blood, taken from a patient whose treatment included radiotherapy and nephrectomy. The CDR3: CASSQGVSTTQAKNSNQPQHF. CDR3 coding DNA: TGTGCCAGCAGCCAAGGGGTATCCACGACACAGGCGAAAAATAGCAATCAGCCCCAGCATTTT.